This is a list of T cell receptor beta chains from one sample in a study of graft-versus-host responses after intestinal transplantation. TCRdb's copy holds only in-frame clones and misses some; the assay was immunoSEQ multiplex PCR. The sample comprises tens of thousands of clones, about nine tenths of which are singletons, and 6.5% to 8% rests with the top ten. The sequences come from bone marrow, collected roughly 780 days after intestinal transplantation. These receptors all come from a human patient who received an intestinal transplant, so some T cells may come from the graft donor. The conserved cysteine and the conserved F or W are not part of the CDR3 here.

V gene	J gene	CDR3 protein
TRBV13	TRBJ1-1	ASSLAGGGTAF
TRBV6-1	TRBJ1-5	AISGPGGGNQPQH
TRBV10-1	TRBJ2-1	ASSLAASYNEQF
TRBV5-1	TRBJ2-3	ASSTDSGSGTDTQY
TRBV27	TRBJ1-5	ASSLRVGGNQPQH
TRBV18	TRBJ1-6	ASSPNEGTDSPLH
TRBV19	TRBJ1-5	ASQQGFSQPQH
TRBV15	TRBJ1-2	ATSRGGNYGYT
TRBV10-1	TRBJ2-2	ASRLGQHTGELF
TRBV2	TRBJ2-7	ASTPSADSSYEQY
TRBV7-3	TRBJ2-3	ASSLGYGRSHSDTQY
TRBV18	TRBJ1-2	ASSPSESTGVYGYT
TRBV5-1	TRBJ2-7	ASSLGLLRWTGGGEQY
TRBV7-9	TRBJ2-5	ASSPRDGYQETQY
TRBV6-6	TRBJ1-6	ASRVAQDWDSPLH
TRBV13	TRBJ1-4	ASSLGRGEKLF
TRBV6-1	TRBJ1-5	ASSRDSGQPQH
TRBV7-2	TRBJ2-1	ASRPGSYNEQF
TRBV5-6	TRBJ2-7	ASSRRDGAYEQY
TRBV6-5	TRBJ1-4	ASSVGLVNNEKLF
TRBV6-1	TRBJ1-2	ASSEAGNYGYT
TRBV19	TRBJ2-7	ASRWQADSYEQY
TRBV18	TRBJ2-1	ASSGGVNEQF
TRBV7-9	TRBJ2-2	ASSSGTSDTGELF
TRBV14	TRBJ2-7	ASSPTSGRAYEQY
TRBV27	TRBJ2-5	ASSSLLGTGTIETQY
TRBV18	TRBJ2-6	ASSPGTGGSSGANVLT
TRBV6-6	TRBJ1-2	ASSYSTSRDYGYT
TRBV7-2	TRBJ2-7	ASSLGVAGDYKQY
TRBV5-1	TRBJ2-7	ASSLVYTPYEQY
TRBV2	TRBJ2-1	ASSERLAGGNEQF
TRBV5-5	TRBJ1-2	ASSLDPGAQGYT
TRBV11-2	TRBJ2-5	ASSLGTDTFKTQY
TRBV9	TRBJ1-1	ASSARQGTGTEAF
TRBV27	TRBJ2-7	ASSRLAERNQRQY
TRBV19	TRBJ1-1	ASNPRGQDTEAF
TRBV12-2	TRBJ1-1	ASRLGSNMNTEAF
TRBV27	TRBJ1-2	ASRTRDRELFGYT
TRBV30	TRBJ1-1	AWSVVTEAF
TRBV19	TRBJ2-1	ASSIGNNEQF
TRBV18	TRBJ1-4	ASSPRQPWGEKLF
TRBV7-2	TRBJ1-3	ASSLVRGLAGNTIY
TRBV10-3	TRBJ2-5	AISGSQETQY
TRBV30	TRBJ1-5	AWSWGQGLSNQPQH